Below, one T cell receptor (beta chain) is given with its context. Trimming at V came to 3 bases and at J to 0 bases, leaving 12 bases not matched to a gene. Germline assignment: CDR1 SEHNR and CDR2 FQNEAQ (reference sequence). The CDR3 totals 19 residues. This sample is drawn from a study of blood T cell repertoires in COVID-19. This table comes from immunoSEQ multiplex PCR, and its TCRdb copy is limited to in-frame clones, with some not included. Found here are just under 35,000 clones, 70% to 90% of them singletons; the top ten hold 35% to 50%. The receptor was isolated from a human donor in a cohort sampled during active COVID-19. What was sequenced was peripheral blood. The chain links TRBV7-9 to TRBJ2-3; 10 bases are a match to TRBD2. CDR3 residues: CASSFRIAGGRTSTDTQYF. The CDR3 nucleotides are TGTGCCAGCAGCTTCCGAATAGCGGGGGGCCGAACTAGCACAGATACGCAGTATTTT.